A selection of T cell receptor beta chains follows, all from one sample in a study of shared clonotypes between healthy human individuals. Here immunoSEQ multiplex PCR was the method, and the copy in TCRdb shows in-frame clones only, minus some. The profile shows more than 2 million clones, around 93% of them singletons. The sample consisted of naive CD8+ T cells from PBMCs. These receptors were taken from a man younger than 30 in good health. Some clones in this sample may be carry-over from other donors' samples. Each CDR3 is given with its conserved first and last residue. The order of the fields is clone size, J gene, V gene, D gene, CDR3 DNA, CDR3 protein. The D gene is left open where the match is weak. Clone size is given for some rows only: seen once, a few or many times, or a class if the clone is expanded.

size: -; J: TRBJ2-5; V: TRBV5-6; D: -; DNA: TGTGCCAGCAGCCTAAGGGGGAAAGAGACCCAGTACTTC; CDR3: CASSLRGKETQYF
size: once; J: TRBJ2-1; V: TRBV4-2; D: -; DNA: TGTGCCAGCAGCGGGACGGAGATCCATGAGCAGTTCTTC; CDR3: CASSGTEIHEQFF
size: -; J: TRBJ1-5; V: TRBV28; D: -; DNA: TGTGCCAGCAGGGAACCGGGGCAGTCCGACAATCAGCCCCAGCATTTT; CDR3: CASREPGQSDNQPQHF
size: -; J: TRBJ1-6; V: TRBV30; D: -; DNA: TGTGCCTACCTTCAAGCAGTCCCGGGGGGCACCCTCCACTTT; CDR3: CAYLQAVPGGTLHF
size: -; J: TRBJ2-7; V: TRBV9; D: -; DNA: TGTGCCAGCAGTTTGGACGGCCATAGCTCCTACGAGCAGTACTTC; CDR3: CASSLDGHSSYEQYF
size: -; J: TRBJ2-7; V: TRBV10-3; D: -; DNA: TGTGCCATCAGTGAGTCCCATCCCGGCGGGGACGAGCAGTACTTC; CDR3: CAISESHPGGDEQYF
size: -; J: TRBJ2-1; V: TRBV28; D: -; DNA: TGTGCCAGCACAACCCCGTGGAACAATGAGCAGTTCTTC; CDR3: CASTTPWNNEQFF
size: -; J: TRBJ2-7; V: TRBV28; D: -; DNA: TGTGCCAGCAGTTCACCGGTACAGGGGACTGCGGACGAGCAGTACTTC; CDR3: CASSSPVQGTADEQYF
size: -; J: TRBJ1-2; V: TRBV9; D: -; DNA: TGTGCCAGCAGCGCCTCCTCCGGGACGGCCCGAGGCTACACCTTC; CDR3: CASSASSGTARGYTF
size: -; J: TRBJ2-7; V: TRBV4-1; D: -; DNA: TGCGCCAGCAGCCAAGAACAGGCAACCTACGAGCAGTACTTC; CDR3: CASSQEQATYEQYF
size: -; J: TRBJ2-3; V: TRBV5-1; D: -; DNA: TGCGCCAGCAGCTTGGCTTACACAGCTAGCACAGATACGCAGTATTTT; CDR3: CASSLAYTASTDTQYF
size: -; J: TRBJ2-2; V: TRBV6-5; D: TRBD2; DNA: TGTGCCAGCAGTTATACTAGCGGGAGCTCCGGGGAGCTGTTTTTT; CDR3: CASSYTSGSSGELFF
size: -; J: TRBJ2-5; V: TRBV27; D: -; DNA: TGTGCCAGCAGTTTGGGGACGTGGGAGACCCAGTACTTC; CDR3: CASSLGTWETQYF
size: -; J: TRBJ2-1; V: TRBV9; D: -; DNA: TGTGCCAGCAGCCACAGTAGTTCTCTAAGCATCTCCTACAATGAGCAGTTCTTC; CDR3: CASSHSSSLSISYNEQFF
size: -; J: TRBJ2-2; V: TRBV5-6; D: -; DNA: TGTGCCAGCAGCTTCATGGGGACCGGGGAGCTGTTTTTT; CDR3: CASSFMGTGELFF
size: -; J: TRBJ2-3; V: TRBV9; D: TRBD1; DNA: TGTGCCAGCAGTGGGACCCGGGACAGACCCACAGATACGCAGTATTTT; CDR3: CASSGTRDRPTDTQYF
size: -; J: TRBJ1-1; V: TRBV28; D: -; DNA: TGTGCCAGCAGTTTCGCGGTCTCCGGCACTGAAGCTTTCTTT; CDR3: CASSFAVSGTEAFF
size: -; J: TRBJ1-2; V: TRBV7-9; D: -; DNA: TGTGCCAGCAGCCCGGGCCCGGGGGGTGGCTACACCTTC; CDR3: CASSPGPGGGYTF
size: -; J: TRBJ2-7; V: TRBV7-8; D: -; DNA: TGTGCCAGCAGCGCCCTCCTCGTGGGGGGTGGGGAGTACGAGCAGTACTTC; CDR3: CASSALLVGGGEYEQYF
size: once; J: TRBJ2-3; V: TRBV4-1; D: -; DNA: TGCGCCAGCAGCCAAGAACTGAGCACTACCCTCGGAGATACGCAGTATTTT; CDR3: CASSQELSTTLGDTQYF
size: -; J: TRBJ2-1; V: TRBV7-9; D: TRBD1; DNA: TGTGCCAGCAGCTTACAGGGGGCGCAGGGCAATGAGCAGTTCTTC; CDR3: CASSLQGAQGNEQFF
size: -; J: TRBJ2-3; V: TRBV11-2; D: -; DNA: TGTGCCAGCAGCTTAGTCCTTGGGGAGGGCACAGATACGCAGTATTTT; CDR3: CASSLVLGEGTDTQYF
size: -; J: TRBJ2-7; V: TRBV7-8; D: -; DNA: TGTGCCAGCAGCTGGGGGTACGGGGGAGGTAGCCACGAGCAGTACTTC; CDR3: CASSWGYGGGSHEQYF
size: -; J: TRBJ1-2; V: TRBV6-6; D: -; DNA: TGTGCCAGCAACCCCCCTTCTGGCTATGGCTACACCTTC; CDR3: CASNPPSGYGYTF
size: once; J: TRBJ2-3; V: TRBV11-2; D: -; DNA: TGTGCCAGCAGCCTTTTTCCGGCGGAAGGGTGGGATACGCAGTATTTT; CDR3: CASSLFPAEGWDTQYF
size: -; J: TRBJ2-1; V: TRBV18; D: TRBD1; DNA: TGTGCCAGCTCACTACAGGGGCCCTCGGCCTCTGAGCAGTTCTTC; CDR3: CASSLQGPSASEQFF
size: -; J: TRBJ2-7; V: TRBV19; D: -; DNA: TGTGCCAGTAGTAGTGGGTTGGCCTACGAGCAGTACTTC; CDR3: CASSSGLAYEQYF